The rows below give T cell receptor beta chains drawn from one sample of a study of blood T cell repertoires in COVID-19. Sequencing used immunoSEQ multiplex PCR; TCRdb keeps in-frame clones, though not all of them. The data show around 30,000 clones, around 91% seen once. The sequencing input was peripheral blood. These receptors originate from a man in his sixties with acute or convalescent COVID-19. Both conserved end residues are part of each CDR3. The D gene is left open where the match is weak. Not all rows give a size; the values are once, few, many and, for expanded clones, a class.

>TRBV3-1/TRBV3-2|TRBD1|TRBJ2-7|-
TGTGCCAGCAGCCAAAGACAGGGGGCCTACGAGCAGTACTTC
CASSQRQGAYEQYF
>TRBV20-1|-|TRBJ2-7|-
TGCAGTGCTAGTGTGGGGGCTTATTCCTACGAGCAGTACTTC
CSASVGAYSYEQYF
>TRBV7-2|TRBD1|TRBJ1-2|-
TGTGCCAGCAGTTCTTCCCGGGACAGGGGGTTCTATGGCTACACCTTC
CASSSSRDRGFYGYTF
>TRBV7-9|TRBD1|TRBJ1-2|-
TGTGCCAGCAGGCATACCTCGGGACAGGGGGCAGTCGGTGGCTACACCTTC
CASRHTSGQGAVGGYTF
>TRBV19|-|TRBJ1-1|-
TGTGCCAGTAGCTATACAGTGAACACTGAAGCTTTCTTT
CASSYTVNTEAFF
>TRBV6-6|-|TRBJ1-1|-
TGTGCCAGCAGTTATTTAGTTTGGAACACTGAAGCTTTCTTT
CASSYLVWNTEAFF
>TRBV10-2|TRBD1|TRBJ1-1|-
TGCGCCAGCCGTGACAGGGGGCTTGAAGCTTTCTTT
CASRDRGLEAFF
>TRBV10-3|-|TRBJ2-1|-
TGTGCCATCAGGGGGGGAACGGGGACCGGCAATGAGCAGTTCTTC
CAIRGGTGTGNEQFF
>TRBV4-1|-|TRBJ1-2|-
TGCGCCAGCAGCCAAGGAGTTGGTGACTATGGCTACACCTTC
CASSQGVGDYGYTF
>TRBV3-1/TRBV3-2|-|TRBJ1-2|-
TGTGCCAGCAGCCAAGTCGGGGGGGCGGCTGGCTACACCTTC
CASSQVGGAAGYTF
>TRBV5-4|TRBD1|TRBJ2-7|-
TGTGCCAGCAGCCAGGACAGGCCCCCTTCCTACGAGCAGTACTTC
CASSQDRPPSYEQYF
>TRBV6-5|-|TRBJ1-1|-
TGTGCCAGCACAGGCCGGGGTCGAATGACTGAAGCTTTCTTT
CASTGRGRMTEAFF
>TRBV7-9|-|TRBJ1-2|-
TGTGCCAGCAGCTTAAACCCGGCAGGCTATGGCTACACCTTC
CASSLNPAGYGYTF
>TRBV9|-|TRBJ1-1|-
TGTGCCAGCAGCCCGGCGGGGGACTCGACCACTGAAGCTTTCTTT
CASSPAGDSTTEAFF
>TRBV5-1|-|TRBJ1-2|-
TGCGCCAGCAGCTTGCAAATTACAGGGTTAAACTATGGCTACACCTTC
CASSLQITGLNYGYTF
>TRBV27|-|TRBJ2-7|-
TGTGCCAGCAGTTTGGGGACATCCTACGAGCAGTACTTC
CASSLGTSYEQYF
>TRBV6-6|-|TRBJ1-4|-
TGTGCCAGCAAAGGGGGGGCAGGTGAAAAACTGTTTTTT
CASKGGAGEKLFF
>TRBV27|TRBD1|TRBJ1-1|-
TGTGCCAGCAGTTCCGTGACAGGGTCGGGCACTGAAGCTTTCTTT
CASSSVTGSGTEAFF
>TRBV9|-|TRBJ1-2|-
TGTGCCAGCAGCGTACCTGAGAGGGGCTACACCTTC
CASSVPERGYTF
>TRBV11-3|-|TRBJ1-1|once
TGTGCCAGCAGCTTAGCCCAGGGAAATCAAAAAACTGAAGCTTTCTTT
CASSLAQGNQKTEAFF
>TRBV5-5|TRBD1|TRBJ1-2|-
TGTGCCAGCAGCTTAATGAGTACAGGGGATGGCTACACCTTC
CASSLMSTGDGYTF
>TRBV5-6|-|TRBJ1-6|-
TGTGCCAGCAGCTTGGCCACAACACCCCTCCACTTT
CASSLATTPLHF
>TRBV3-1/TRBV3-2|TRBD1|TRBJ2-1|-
TGTGCCAGCAGCCCAGGGACAGGGTACAATGAGCAGTTCTTC
CASSPGTGYNEQFF
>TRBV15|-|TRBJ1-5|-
TGTGCCACCAGCTCTCAGGCCTCCCCCCAGCATTTT
CATSSQASPQHF
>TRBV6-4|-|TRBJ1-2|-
TGTGCCAGCAGTGACTCAGGCGGGCTTTATGGCTACACCTTC
CASSDSGGLYGYTF
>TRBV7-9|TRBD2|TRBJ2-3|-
TGTGCCAGCAGCTGGGCCTTAGCGGGCCCTACAGATACGCAGTATTTT
CASSWALAGPTDTQYF
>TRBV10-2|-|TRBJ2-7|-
TGCGCCAGCACCCCGAACTCAGGACTCACGGGCGAGCAGTACTTC
CASTPNSGLTGEQYF
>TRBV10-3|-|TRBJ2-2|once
TGTGCCATCAGTGAACGGGGCGGGGAGCTGTTTTTT
CAISERGGELFF
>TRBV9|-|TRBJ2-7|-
TGTGCCAGCAGCGTAGACAGGGACGGCGAGCAGTACTTC
CASSVDRDGEQYF
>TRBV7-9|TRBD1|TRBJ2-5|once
TGTGCCAGCAGCTATGGGACAGGCCTCCAAGAGACCCAGTACTTC
CASSYGTGLQETQYF
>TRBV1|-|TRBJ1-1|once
TGCACCAGCAGCCAAAACAGCATGAACACTGAAGCTTTCTTT
CTSSQNSMNTEAFF
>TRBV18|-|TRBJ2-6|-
TGTGCCAGCTCACCTGTCCTTATAGGGGGAGACTCTGGGGCCAACGTCCTGACTTTC
CASSPVLIGGDSGANVLTF
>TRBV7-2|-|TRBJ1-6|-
TGTGCCAGCAGCTTACATACAGGGAGCGGTAATTCACCCCTCCACTTT
CASSLHTGSGNSPLHF
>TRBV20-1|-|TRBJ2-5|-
TGCAGTGCTAGTCGCCTCCCTACAGAGACCCAGTACTTC
CSASRLPTETQYF
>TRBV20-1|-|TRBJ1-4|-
TGCAGTGCTAGTTCAGGGGATGAAAAACTGTTTTTT
CSASSGDEKLFF